This paragraph reports one TCR beta chain. The target antigen is unknown. The sample belongs to a study of Graves' ophthalmopathy and Graves' hyperthyroidism. Whole-study results and caveats: In blood, most expanded thyroid clonotypes above 0.001 frequency were also detected.

RNA transcripts were the source from which TCR beta CDR3 regions were amplified. RT-PCR with HTBI primers came first, then second-round multiplex PCR. One entry per CDR3 protein, called by TCRdb with MiXCR from the multiplex PCR reads. The table records a few hundred thousand distinct CDR3 sequences, 17% of them present only once. J lost 0 bases, V lost 6 bases, and 8 bases had no gene match. CDR1 and CDR2 (germline): DFQATT, SNEGSKA (reference sequence). CDR3 length: 17 amino acids. Uncontrolled infections, other autoimmune diseases, pregnancy or lactation barred patients from enrollment. Sample: peripheral blood. J is TRBJ2-7 and V is TRBV20-1; 16 nucleotides match TRBD2. The receptor's source is an adult man with Graves' ophthalmopathy. This chain's CDR3 is CSATGTSGREFSYEQYF. As DNA, the CDR3 is TGCAGTGCGACCGGGACTAGCGGGAGGGAATTCTCCTACGAGCAGTACTTC.